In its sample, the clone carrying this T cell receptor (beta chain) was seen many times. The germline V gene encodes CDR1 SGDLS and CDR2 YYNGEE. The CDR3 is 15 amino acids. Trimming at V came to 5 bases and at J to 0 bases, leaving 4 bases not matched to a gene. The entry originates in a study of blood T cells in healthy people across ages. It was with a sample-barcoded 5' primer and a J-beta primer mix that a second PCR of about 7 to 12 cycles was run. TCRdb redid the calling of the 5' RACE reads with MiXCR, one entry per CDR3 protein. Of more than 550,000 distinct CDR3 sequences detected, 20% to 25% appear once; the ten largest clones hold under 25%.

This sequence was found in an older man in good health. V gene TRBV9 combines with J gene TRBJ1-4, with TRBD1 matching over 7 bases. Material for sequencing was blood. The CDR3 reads CASSLTGATNEKLFF. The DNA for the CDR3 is TGTGCCAGCAGTCTCACAGGGGCAACTAATGAAAAACTGTTTTTT.